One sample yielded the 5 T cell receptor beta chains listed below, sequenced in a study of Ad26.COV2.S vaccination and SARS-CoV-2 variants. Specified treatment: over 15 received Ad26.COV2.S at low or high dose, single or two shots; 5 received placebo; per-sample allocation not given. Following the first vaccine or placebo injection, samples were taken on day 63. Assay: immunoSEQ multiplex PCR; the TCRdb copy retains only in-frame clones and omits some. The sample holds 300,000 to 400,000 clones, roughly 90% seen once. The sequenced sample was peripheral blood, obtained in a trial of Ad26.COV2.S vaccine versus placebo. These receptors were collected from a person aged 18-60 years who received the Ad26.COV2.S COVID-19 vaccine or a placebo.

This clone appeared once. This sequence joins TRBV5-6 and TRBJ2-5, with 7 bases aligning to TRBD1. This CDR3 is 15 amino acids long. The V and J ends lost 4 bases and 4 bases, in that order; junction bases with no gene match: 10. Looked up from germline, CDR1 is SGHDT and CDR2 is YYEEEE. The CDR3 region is CASSHAGPGGETQYF. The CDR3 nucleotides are TGTGCCAGCAGCCACGCCGGCCCAGGGGGAGAGACCCAGTACTTC.

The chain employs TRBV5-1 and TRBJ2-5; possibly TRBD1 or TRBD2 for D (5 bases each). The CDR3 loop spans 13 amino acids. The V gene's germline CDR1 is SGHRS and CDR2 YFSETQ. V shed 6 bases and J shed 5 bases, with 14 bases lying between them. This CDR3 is CASTRGLGETQYF. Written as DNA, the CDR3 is TGCGCCAGCACGAGGGGCTTGGGGGAGACCCAGTACTTC.

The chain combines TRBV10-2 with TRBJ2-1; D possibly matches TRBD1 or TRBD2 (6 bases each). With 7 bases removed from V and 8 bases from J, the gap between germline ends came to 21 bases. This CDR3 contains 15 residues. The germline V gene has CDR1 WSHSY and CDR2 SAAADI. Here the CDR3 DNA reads TGCGCCAGCACTCCACCTTCCGGGGGCTCAGATGAGCAGTTCTTC. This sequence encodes CASTPPSGGSDEQFF.

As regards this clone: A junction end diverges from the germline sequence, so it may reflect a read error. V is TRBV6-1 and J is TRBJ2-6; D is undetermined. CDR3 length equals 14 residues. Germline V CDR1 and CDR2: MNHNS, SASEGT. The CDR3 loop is CASREEAGANVLTF. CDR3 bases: TGTGCCAGCCGTGAGGAAGCTGGGGCCAACGTCCTGACTTTC.

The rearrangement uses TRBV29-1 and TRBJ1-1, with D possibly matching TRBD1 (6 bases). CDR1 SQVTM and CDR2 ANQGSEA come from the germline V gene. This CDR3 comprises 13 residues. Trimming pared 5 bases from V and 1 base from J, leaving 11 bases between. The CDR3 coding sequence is TGCAGCGTTTCCACAGGGTCGAACACTGAAGCTTTCTTT. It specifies CSVSTGSNTEAFF.